The clone carrying this T cell receptor (beta chain) was detected only a few times. The sample originates from a study of blood T cell repertoires in COVID-19. Study overall: Collection of acute and convalescent COVID-19 samples took place in the United States, Italy and Spain. PBMCs, B-cell-depleted T cells, or T cells were the source of the cDNA or gDNA that made up the material.

The ends were cut back, 3 bases at V and 4 bases at J, with 8 bases in the middle. Germline values: CDR1 SGHNT, CDR2 YYREEE (reference sequence). This CDR3 is 12 amino acids long. Original methodology: Nucleated cell number was recorded as an estimate derived from reference gene primer amplification. Clones were sequenced by immunoSEQ multiplex PCR, and TCRdb holds only the in-frame ones, with some missing. V, J and clone size reflect that table, while D and trimming were determined from the DNA. The table has roughly 230,000 clones, approximately 88% seen once. The V call is TRBV5-4, the J call TRBJ2-7; possibly TRBD2 for D (5 bases). This receptor was identified in a human donor in a cohort sampled during active COVID-19. Sequencing used peripheral blood. The CDR3 region is CASSSGSYEQYF. In nucleotides, the CDR3 is TGTGCCAGCAGCTCGGGGTCATACGAGCAGTACTTC.